This TCR beta chain is drawn from a study of blood T cell repertoires in COVID-19. Clones were sequenced by immunoSEQ multiplex PCR, and TCRdb holds only the in-frame ones, with some missing. Here the sample spans around 300,000 clones, 85% being singletons. With V trimmed by 6 bases and J by 2 bases, 7 bases remained unmatched. This CDR3 is 15 amino acids long. CDR1 and CDR2 (germline): MDHEN, SYDVKM. The study drew participants aged roughly 18 to 89 years from about two dozen US areas. The specimen sequenced was PBMCs or T cells enriched from blood (not recorded which). The chain is built from TRBV28 and TRBJ1-5; 7 bases are a match to TRBD1. The sequence came from a woman aged 45 to 65 who had recovered from COVID-19. The CDR3 nucleotides are TGTGCCAGCAGCCCCACCGACAGGGGCAATCAGCCCCAGCATTTT. It is translated as CASSPTDRGNQPQHF.